The 26 T cell receptor beta chains presented below share a single source sample, sequenced in a study of blood T cells in healthy people across ages. The second PCR ran about 6 to 11 cycles with a sample-barcoded 5' primer and J-beta primers. TCRdb reprocessed the 5' RACE reads via MiXCR and lists one record per CDR3 protein. The sample shows around 1,900,000 distinct CDR3 sequences, about two fifths of them seen only once. The sequenced material came from blood. The receptor set was obtained from a human donor in good health.

This clonotype has just a few counts. The chain is built from TRBV20-1 and TRBJ2-5; 7 bases are shared with TRBD1. Germline CDR1 reads DFQATT; CDR2 reads SNEGSKA (reference sequence). The J segment lost 1 base and the V segment lost 6 bases, leaving 8 bases of the junction unmatched. The CDR3 consists of 14 residues. The CDR3 DNA follows: TGCAGTGCAACCCCTCGGACAGGCCAAGAGACCCAGTACTTC. This translates into CSATPRTGQETQYF.

The chain employs TRBV7-2 and TRBJ2-5; D may be TRBD2 (6 bases). Germline assignment: CDR1 SGHTA and CDR2 FQGNSA. The CDR3 runs 15 residues. The V gene lost 1 base and the J gene lost 5 bases, with 14 bases spanning the gap. Written as DNA, the CDR3 is TGTGCCAGCAGCTTAGGGACTACCTTGGGGGAGACCCAGTACTTC. Translation gives CASSLGTTLGETQYF.

This chain links TRBV7-9 with TRBJ2-5; no definite D call. Trimming pared 5 bases from V and 1 base from J, leaving 14 bases between. CDR1 SEHNR and CDR2 FQNEAQ come from the germline V gene (reference sequence). The CDR3 contains 15 residues. CDR3 protein: CASSLSLHSQETQYF. DNA of the CDR3: TGTGCCAGCAGCCTAAGTCTCCACTCCCAAGAGACCCAGTACTTC. Full variable domain (rest looked up from reference TRBV7-9 and TRBJ2-5): DTGVSQNPRHKITKRGQNVTFRCDPISEHNRLYWYRQTLGQGPEFLTYFQNEAQLEKSRLLSDRFSAERPKGSFSTLEIQRTEQGDSAMYLCASSLSLHSQETQYFGPGTRLLVL.

This clonotype occurred a few times. The V and J genes are TRBV20-1 and TRBJ2-7, with D hard to call. Trimming stripped 4 bases from V and 4 bases from J, with 17 bases between. The CDR3 is 14 residues long. CDR1 and CDR2 (germline): DFQATT, SNEGSKA (reference sequence). The CDR3 is CSAKRALVTYEQYF. As DNA, the CDR3 is TGCAGTGCTAAAAGGGCCCTCGTGACGTACGAGCAGTACTTC.

This clonotype occurred a few times. The chain is built from TRBV4-3 and TRBJ2-5; D gene uncertain. The length of the CDR3 is 13 residues. Trimming shortened V by 3 bases and J by 4 bases, and 9 bases separated the two germline ends. Germline CDR1 and CDR2: LGHNA and YSLEER. CDR3 nucleotide sequence: TGCGCCAGCAGCCAGTTGGTGAGAGAGACCCAGTACTTC. This translates into CASSQLVRETQYF.

The rearrangement uses TRBV4-3 and TRBJ2-7; maybe TRBD1 (5 bases). This CDR3 is built from 13 residues. With 5 bases removed from V and 5 bases from J, the gap between germline ends came to 13 bases. Germline CDR1 is LGHNA and CDR2 is YSLEER. The CDR3 loop reads CASSRGLWDEQYF. The CDR3 bases are TGCGCCAGCAGCAGGGGCCTGTGGGACGAGCAGTACTTC.

The genes are TRBV7-2 and TRBJ2-7, with 10 bases fitting TRBD2. V was pared by 5 bases and J by 5 bases, with 6 bases of the junction left unmatched. Germline V lookup: CDR1 SGHTA, CDR2 FQGNSA. The CDR3 consists of 14 residues. In nucleotides, the CDR3 is TGTGCCAGCAGCACCGGGACTAGCGACCACGAGCAGTACTTC. Translating gives CASSTGTSDHEQYF.

This clonotype has a count of ten or more. The chain employs TRBV6-2 or TRBV6-3 and TRBJ2-7; the D call may be TRBD1 or TRBD2 (5 bases each). V dropped 2 bases and J dropped 4 bases, with 12 bases sitting between them. The germline gives CDR1 MNHEY, CDR2 SVGEGT. This CDR3 is built from 14 residues. This CDR3 reads CASSYPGTSYEQYF. CDR3 in DNA: TGTGCCAGCAGTTACCCCGGGACGTCTTACGAGCAGTACTTC.

This clonotype has a single count. The chain has TRBV5-6 and TRBJ1-1; D gene uncertain. V lost 0 bases to trimming and J lost 10 bases, with 7 bases between them. The CDR3 spans 11 residues. Germline CDR1 reads SGHDT; CDR2 reads YYEEEE. The CDR3 sequence is CASSLGGIAFF. CDR3 sequence (DNA): TGTGCCAGCAGCTTGGGTGGGATAGCTTTCTTT.

This clonotype has a count of ten or more. This chain uses TRBV7-2 with TRBJ1-2; 12 bases line up with TRBD1. The J segment lost 8 bases and the V segment lost 2 bases, leaving 3 bases of the junction unmatched. The CDR3 length is 14 residues. Germline V gene data show CDR1 as SGHTA and CDR2 as FQGNSA. The CDR3 loop is CASSLPGTGGGYTF. The DNA for the CDR3 is TGTGCCAGCAGCTTACCCGGGACAGGGGGCGGCTACACCTTC.

Only a few counts were recorded for this clonotype. This chain connects TRBV5-5 to TRBJ2-7, with 7 positions matching TRBD2. CDR3 size: 15 residues. Germline V gene sequence: CDR1 SGHKS, CDR2 YYEKEE (reference sequence). V dropped 4 bases and J dropped 2; count of bases not matched to a gene: 9. The CDR3 protein is CASSLSGTTPYEQYF. The CDR3 DNA reads TGTGCCAGCAGCCTATCCGGGACTACCCCCTACGAGCAGTACTTC.

The V call is TRBV21-1, the J call TRBJ1-2; the D call of TRBD1 is as the table states it, not checked on the DNA. TRBV21-1 is a pseudogene segment. This CDR3 region has 15 residues. CDR3 protein: CASDIKGAGTYGYTF. The CDR3 bases are TGTGCCAGCGACATAAAAGGGGCGGGGACCTATGGCTACACCTTC.

The chain joins TRBV6-5 to TRBJ2-5, with 10 bases lining up with TRBD2. Germline V gene lookup returns CDR1 MNHEY and CDR2 SVGAGI. The trim removed 2 bases at V and 7 bases at J, leaving 7 bases unmatched. The CDR3 has 15 amino acids. CDR3 nucleotides: TGTGCCAGCAGTTACGAGCGGGGGGGCCTGGGGACCCAGTACTTC. Translated, it gives CASSYERGGLGTQYF.

Details on this clonotype: Possible read error: a much larger clone is one base away. This sequence joins TRBV7-2 and TRBJ1-2; D remains ambiguous. V lost 3 bases and J lost 4, with 9 bases in between. CDR3 length: 13 residues. From germline, CDR1 is SGHTA and CDR2 FQGNSA. The CDR3 sequence: CASSFIFSYGYTF. CDR3 DNA: TGTGCCAGCAGCTTCATTTTTAGCTATGGCTACACCTTC.

The chain carries TRBV7-2 and TRBJ1-5; 7 nucleotides line up with TRBD1. Trimming cost V 5 bases and J 6 bases; bases outside gene matches: 13. The CDR3 length is 16 residues. Germline V gene sequence: CDR1 SGHTA, CDR2 FQGNSA. This chain's CDR3 is CASSPVGQYIAQPQHF. As DNA, the CDR3 is TGTGCCAGCAGCCCAGTGGGACAGTATATCGCTCAGCCCCAGCATTTT.

This clonotype has a handful of counts. The chain is built from TRBV5-6 and TRBJ2-3; D not certain. There are 15 residues in the CDR3. Germline assignment: CDR1 SGHDT and CDR2 YYEEEE. Trimming pared 1 base from V and 2 bases from J, leaving 11 bases between. The CDR3 nucleotides are TGTGCCAGCAGCTTGTATGGCGTTTACACAGATACGCAGTATTTT. Amino acid sequence: CASSLYGVYTDTQYF.

The chain employs TRBV10-3 and TRBJ1-2, with D uncertain. Germline values: CDR1 ENHRY, CDR2 SYGVKD. The CDR3 is 17 amino acids. The ends were cut back, 2 bases at V and 1 base at J, with 17 bases in the middle. The CDR3 here is CAISELLMTAINYGYTF. The CDR3, as DNA: TGTGCCATCAGTGAGCTTTTGATGACCGCGATTAACTATGGCTACACCTTC.

The chain is built from TRBV12-3 or TRBV12-4 and TRBJ1-4, with a weak D call TRBD1 (6 bases). V was cut by 6 bases and J by 12 bases, with 17 bases left in between. CDR3 length: 13 residues. CDR3 bases: TGTGCCAGCAGCCGCCTACAGGGTGGGCAACTGTTTTTT. Protein product: CASSRLQGGQLFF.

The chain uses TRBV5-5 and TRBJ1-5; D gene ambiguous. Germline V gene lookup returns CDR1 SGHKS and CDR2 YYEKEE (reference sequence). V gave up 0 bases and J gave up 8 bases, with 15 bases separating them. The CDR3 is 15 amino acids. CDR3 bases: TGTGCCAGCAGCTTGGGTCTGGTCCACCGGGAGCCCCAGCATTTT. This sequence encodes CASSLGLVHREPQHF.

The chain uses TRBV29-1 and TRBJ2-3; D may be TRBD1 or TRBD2 (6 bases each). The CDR3 totals 16 residues. Per the germline V gene, CDR1 is SQVTM and CDR2 is ANQGSEA. CDR3 residues: CSAWGALTVGTDTQYF. The CDR3 DNA sequence: TGCAGTGCTTGGGGGGCCCTCACTGTCGGCACAGATACGCAGTATTTT.

Remarks on this clonotype: Possible read error: a much larger clone is one base away. The chain couples TRBV7-2 to TRBJ2-1; tentative D call: TRBD2 (6 bases). The CDR3 runs to 15 residues. Between the trimmed V and J ends, which lost 4 bases and 4 bases, there was a span of 14 bases. Per the germline V gene, CDR1 is SGHTA and CDR2 is FQGNSA. The CDR3 protein is CASSSGTPPYNEQFF. For the CDR3, the DNA is TGTGCCAGCAGCTCCGGGACTCCCCCTTACAATGAGCAGTTCTTC.

This sequence joins TRBV4-2 and TRBJ2-7; D might be TRBD1 (5 bases). Germline values: CDR1 LGHNA, CDR2 YNFKEQ. The CDR3 contains 18 residues. V shed 0 bases and J shed 2 bases, with 20 bases lying between them. In DNA, the CDR3 is TGTGCCAGCAGCCAAGATCGAGTTAGGGGCGAGATAACCTACGAGCAGTACTTC. It encodes CASSQDRVRGEITYEQYF.

The V and J genes are TRBV7-2 and TRBJ2-1; 10 nucleotides match TRBD1. Trimming removed 6 bases from V and 7 bases from J; junction bases left unmatched: 6. CDR1 is SGHTA and CDR2 is FQGNSA in the germline V gene. The CDR3 runs 14 residues. CDR3 amino acids: CASRRGQGRNEQFF. The CDR3 coding sequence is TGTGCCAGCAGGAGGGGACAGGGGAGAAATGAGCAGTTCTTC.

The genes are TRBV7-8 and TRBJ1-5; D is unclear. Between the trimmed V and J ends, which lost 5 bases and 4 bases, there was a span of 24 bases. This CDR3 is built from 18 residues. From germline, CDR1 is SGHVS and CDR2 FQNEAQ. CDR3 in amino acids: CASSPGFGYRVRNQPQHF. CDR3 DNA: TGTGCCAGCAGCCCCGGCTTCGGCTATAGAGTGAGGAATCAGCCCCAGCATTTT.

This clonotype was seen a handful of times. V gene TRBV10-3 combines with J gene TRBJ2-1; the match to TRBD2 covers 9 bases. V shed 10 bases, J shed 1 base, and the junction held 8 bases outside the gene matches. CDR1 and CDR2 (germline): ENHRY, SYGVKD. This CDR3 comprises 15 residues. The CDR3 DNA reads TGTGCCACCTTAGCGGGGGACTATTCCTACAATGAGCAGTTCTTC. It translates to CATLAGDYSYNEQFF.

The rearrangement uses TRBV20-1 and TRBJ2-1; the D gene could be TRBD1 or TRBD2 (5 bases each). V gave up 3 bases and J gave up 7 bases, with 22 bases separating them. The CDR3 totals 16 residues. Germline lookup yields CDR1 DFQATT and CDR2 SNEGSKA (reference sequence). The CDR3 nucleotides read TGCAGTGCTAGCCCTTCCTCAGGACTTGGGGGTAATGAGCAGTTCTTC. It translates to CSASPSSGLGGNEQFF.